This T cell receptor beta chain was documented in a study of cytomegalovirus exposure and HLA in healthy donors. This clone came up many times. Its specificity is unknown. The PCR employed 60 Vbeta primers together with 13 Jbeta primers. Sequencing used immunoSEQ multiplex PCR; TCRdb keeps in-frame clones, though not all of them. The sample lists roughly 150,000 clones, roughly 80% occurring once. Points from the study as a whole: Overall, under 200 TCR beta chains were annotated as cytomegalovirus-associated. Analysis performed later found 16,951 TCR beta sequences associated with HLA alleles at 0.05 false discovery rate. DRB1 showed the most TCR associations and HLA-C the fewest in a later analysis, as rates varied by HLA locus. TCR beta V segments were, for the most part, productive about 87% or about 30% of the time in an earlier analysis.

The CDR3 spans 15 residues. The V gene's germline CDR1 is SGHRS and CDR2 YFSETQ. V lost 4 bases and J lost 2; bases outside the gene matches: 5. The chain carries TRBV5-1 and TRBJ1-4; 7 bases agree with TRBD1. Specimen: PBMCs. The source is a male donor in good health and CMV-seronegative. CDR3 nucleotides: TGCGCCAGCAGCCCTCCGGGACAGACTAATGAAAAACTGTTTTTT. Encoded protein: CASSPPGQTNEKLFF.